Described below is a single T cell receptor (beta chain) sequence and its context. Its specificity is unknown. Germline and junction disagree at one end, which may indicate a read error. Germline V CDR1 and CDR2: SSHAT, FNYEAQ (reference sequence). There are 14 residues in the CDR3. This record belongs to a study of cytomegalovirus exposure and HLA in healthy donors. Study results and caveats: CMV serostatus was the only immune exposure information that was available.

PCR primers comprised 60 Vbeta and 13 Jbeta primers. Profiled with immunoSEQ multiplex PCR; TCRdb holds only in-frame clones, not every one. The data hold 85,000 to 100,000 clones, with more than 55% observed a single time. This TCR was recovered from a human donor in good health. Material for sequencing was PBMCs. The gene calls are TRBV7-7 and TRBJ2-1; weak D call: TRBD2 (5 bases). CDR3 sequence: CASSLAYKRGEQFF. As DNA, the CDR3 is TGTGCTAGCAGCTTAGCGTACAAACGGGGTGAGCAGTTCTTC.